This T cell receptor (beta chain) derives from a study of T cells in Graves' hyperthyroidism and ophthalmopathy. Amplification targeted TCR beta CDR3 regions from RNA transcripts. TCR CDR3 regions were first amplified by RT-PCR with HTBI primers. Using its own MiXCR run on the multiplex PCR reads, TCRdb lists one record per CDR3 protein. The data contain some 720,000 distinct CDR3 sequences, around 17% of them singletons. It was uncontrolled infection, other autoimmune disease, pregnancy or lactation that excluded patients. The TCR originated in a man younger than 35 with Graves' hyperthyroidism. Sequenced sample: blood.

CDR3 loop: CAWSVGTPDEQYF. The CDR3, as DNA: TGTGCCTGGAGTGTCGGGACACCAGACGAGCAGTACTTC. The chain has TRBV30 and TRBJ2-7; possibly TRBD1 for D (6 bases). CDR1 and CDR2 (germline): GTSNPN, SVGIG (reference sequence). The germline V and J ends were trimmed by 0 bases and 5 bases, with 11 bases remaining between them. The CDR3 runs to 13 residues. Based on the CDR3 plus reference TRBV30 and TRBJ2-7, the full variable domain is SQTIHQWPATLVQPVGSPLSLECTVEGTSNPNLYWYRQAAGRGLQLLFYSVGIGQISSEVPQNLSASRPQDRQFILSSKKLLLSDSGFYLCAWSVGTPDEQYFGPGTRLTVT.